This passage covers 14 T cell receptor beta chains from one sample sequenced in a study of cytomegalovirus exposure and HLA in healthy donors. The PCR made use of 60 Vbeta and 13 Jbeta primers. Repertoires were generated with immunoSEQ multiplex PCR, while TCRdb's copy carries only in-frame clones and drops some. In total, the table holds roughly 190,000 clones. Sequenced material: PBMCs. The source is a woman aged 18 to 35 in good health and CMV-seropositive.

CDR3 DNA sequence: TGCGCCAGCAAAGCACGCGGGGGAACAGATACGCAGTATTTT. Protein: CASKARGGTDTQYF. This sequence joins TRBV5-1 and TRBJ2-3; the match to TRBD2 covers 7 bases. CDR1 is SGHRS and CDR2 is YFSETQ in the germline V gene. The CDR3 covers 14 residues. With V trimmed by 6 bases and J by 3 bases, 7 bases remained unmatched.

The genes are TRBV2 and TRBJ2-7; 9 bases align to TRBD2. Trimming cost V 5 bases and J 4 bases; bases outside gene matches: 6. Germline CDR1 reads SNHLY; CDR2 reads FYNNEI. This CDR3 is 14 amino acids long. The CDR3 nucleotides read TGTGCCAGCAGTACAGCGGGGGGCGATTACGAGCAGTACTTC. Encoded protein: CASSTAGGDYEQYF.

In DNA form, the CDR3 reads TGCGCCAGCAGCCTACAGCTTTTCACGCAAGAGACCCAGTACTTC. Translating it yields CASSLQLFTQETQYF. V usage is TRBV5-1 and J usage is TRBJ2-5; D not certain. Germline V gene sequence: CDR1 SGHRS, CDR2 YFSETQ. The CDR3 is 15 amino acids. V was shortened by 4 bases and J by 2 bases, with 15 bases between the two germline ends.

This chain links TRBV9 with TRBJ1-1, with D uncertain. The germline V gene encodes CDR1 SGDLS and CDR2 YYNGEE. V lost 4 bases, J lost 8 bases, and 15 bases lay in between. This CDR3 contains 13 residues. CDR3 DNA: TGTGCCAGCAGCCCCCATTGGGGAGGGGAAGCTTTCTTT. It codes for CASSPHWGGEAFF.

The genes are TRBV15 and TRBJ2-7; TRBD2 aligns across 11 bases. With V trimmed by 0 bases and J by 4 bases, 5 bases remained unmatched. The CDR3 has 16 residues. Germline loops: CDR1 LNHNV, CDR2 YYDKDF (reference sequence). CDR3 residues: CATSRDKASGRYEQYF. The CDR3 bases are TGTGCCACCAGCAGAGATAAGGCTAGCGGGAGGTACGAGCAGTACTTC. Using reference TRBV15 and TRBJ2-7 for the parts outside the CDR3, the full variable domain is DAMVIQNPRYQVTQFGKPVTLSCSQTLNHNVMYWYQQKSSQAPKLLFHYYDKDFNNEADTPDNFQSRRPNTSFCFLDIRSPGLGDTAMYLCATSRDKASGRYEQYFGPGTRLTVT.

This chain uses TRBV27 with TRBJ1-1; D perhaps matches TRBD1 (6 bases). The ends were cut back, 11 bases at V and 0 bases at J, with 10 bases in the middle. The CDR3 spans 12 residues. From germline, CDR1 is MNHEY and CDR2 SMNVEV (reference sequence). The CDR3 spells CAGGGLNTEAFF. As DNA, the CDR3 is TGTGCCGGCGGGGGCTTGAACACTGAAGCTTTCTTT.

The J gene is TRBJ2-3, the V gene TRBV11-3, with unresolved D. The V end lost 5 bases, the J end lost 2 bases, and 20 bases lay between the germline ends. This CDR3 is built from 17 residues. The germline V gene encodes CDR1 SGHNT and CDR2 YENEEA. CDR3 in amino acids: CASSLRVNSILTDTQYF. The CDR3 bases are TGTGCCAGCAGCCTAAGAGTAAATAGCATCCTCACAGATACGCAGTATTTT. Variable domain in full (rest from reference TRBV11-3 and TRBJ2-3): EAGVVQSPRYKIIEKKQPVAFWCNPISGHNTLYWYLQNLGQGPELLIRYENEEAVDDSQLPKDRFSAERLKGVDSTLKIQPAELGDSAVYLCASSLRVNSILTDTQYFGPGTRLTVL.

The chain has TRBV25-1 and TRBJ1-1; 8 bases line up with TRBD1. The germline gives CDR1 MGHDK, CDR2 SYGVNS. The V and J ends lost 8 bases and 6 bases, in that order; junction bases with no gene match: 11. The CDR3 has 14 residues. The CDR3 nucleotides are TGTGCCAGCCAAACCCCAGGGGGCCTGGCTGAAGCTTTCTTT. This sequence encodes CASQTPGGLAEAFF.

The chain employs TRBV10-2 and TRBJ2-1; 8 bases line up with TRBD2. The CDR3 extends over 19 amino acids. Germline values: CDR1 WSHSY, CDR2 SAAADI. After removal of 7 bases from V and 0 bases from J, the junction contained 17 bases not matched to a gene. The CDR3 here is CASMNFMLAGGSSYNEQFF. DNA for the CDR3: TGCGCCAGCATGAACTTTATGCTAGCGGGCGGTAGCTCCTACAATGAGCAGTTCTTC.

CDR3: CASSAGRTANQPQHF. In DNA, the CDR3 is TGTGCCAGCAGCGCCGGACGGACAGCAAATCAGCCCCAGCATTTT. This chain links TRBV6-4 with TRBJ1-5; D perhaps matches TRBD1 (6 bases). There are 15 residues in the CDR3. V was clipped by 6 bases and J by 4 bases, with 16 bases between them. The germline V gene encodes CDR1 MRHNA and CDR2 SNTAGT.

The chain has TRBV5-5 and TRBJ2-1; D is possibly TRBD2 (6 bases). CDR1 and CDR2 from the germline V gene are SGHKS and YYEKEE (reference sequence). With 0 bases removed from V and 6 bases from J, the gap between germline ends came to 13 bases. The CDR3 runs 15 residues. CDR3 sequence: CASSLELATFNEQFF. CDR3 bases: TGTGCCAGCAGCTTGGAGCTAGCGACTTTCAATGAGCAGTTCTTC.

The V call is TRBV5-5, the J call TRBJ2-2; D is unclear. The CDR3 covers 15 residues. The germline V gene has CDR1 SGHKS and CDR2 YYEKEE (reference sequence). V shed 0 bases and J shed 2 bases, with 8 bases lying between them. The CDR3 sequence is CASSLDSANTGELFF. In nucleotides, the CDR3 is TGTGCCAGCAGCTTGGACAGTGCCAACACCGGGGAGCTGTTTTTT.

The rearrangement joins TRBV7-9 to TRBJ1-2; D ambiguous. Trimming shortened V by 0 bases and J by 5 bases, and 13 bases separated the two germline ends. Germline CDR1 and CDR2: SEHNR and FQNEAQ (reference sequence). The CDR3 is 15 residues long. The CDR3 nucleotides read TGTGCCAGCAGCTTAGCGGGAGGGCGGGAATATGGCTACACCTTC. It is translated as CASSLAGGREYGYTF. Drawing the rest from reference TRBV7-9 and TRBJ1-2, the complete variable domain is DTGVSQNPRHKITKRGQNVTFRCDPISEHNRLYWYRQTLGQGPEFLTYFQNEAQLEKSRLLSDRFSAERPKGSFSTLEIQRTEQGDSAMYLCASSLAGGREYGYTFGSGTRLTVV.

The chain joins TRBV10-3 to TRBJ2-3; no clear D gene. Germline V gene lookup returns CDR1 ENHRY and CDR2 SYGVKD. The CDR3 runs to 12 residues. The germline V and J ends were trimmed by 4 bases and 1 base, with 3 bases remaining between them. CDR3 coding DNA: TGTGCCATCAGTGGGCGCACAGATACGCAGTATTTT. Its protein product is CAISGRTDTQYF.